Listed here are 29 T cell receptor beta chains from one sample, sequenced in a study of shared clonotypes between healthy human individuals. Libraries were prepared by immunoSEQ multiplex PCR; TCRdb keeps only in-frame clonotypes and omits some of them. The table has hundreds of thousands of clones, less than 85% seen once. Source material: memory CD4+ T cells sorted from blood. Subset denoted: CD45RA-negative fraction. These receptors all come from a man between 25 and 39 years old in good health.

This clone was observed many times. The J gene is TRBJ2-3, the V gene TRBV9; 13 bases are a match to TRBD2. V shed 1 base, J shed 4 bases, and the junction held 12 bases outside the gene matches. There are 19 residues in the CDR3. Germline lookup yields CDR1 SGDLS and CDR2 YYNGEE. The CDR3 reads CASSVSPAGLAGVADTQYF. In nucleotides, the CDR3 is TGTGCCAGCAGCGTAAGCCCCGCCGGACTAGCGGGAGTGGCAGATACGCAGTATTTT.

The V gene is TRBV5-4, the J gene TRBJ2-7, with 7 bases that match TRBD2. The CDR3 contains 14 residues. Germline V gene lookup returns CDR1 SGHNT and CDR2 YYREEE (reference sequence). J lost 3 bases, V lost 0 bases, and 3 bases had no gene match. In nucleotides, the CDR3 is TGTGCCAGCAGCTTGGAGGGCGGGAGCTACGAGCAGTACTTC. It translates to CASSLEGGSYEQYF.

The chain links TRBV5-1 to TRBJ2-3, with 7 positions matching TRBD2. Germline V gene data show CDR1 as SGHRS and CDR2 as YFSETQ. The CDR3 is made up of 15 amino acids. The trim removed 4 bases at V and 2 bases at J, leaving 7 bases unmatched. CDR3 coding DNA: TGCGCCAGCAGCGTCGGGACTACCCTCACAGATACGCAGTATTTT. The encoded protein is CASSVGTTLTDTQYF.

CDR3 sequence (DNA): TGTGCCAGCAGCCTCACCGGGACTAGGGGGGAGCAGTACTTC. As protein: CASSLTGTRGEQYF. J is TRBJ2-7 and V is TRBV6-6, with 8 bases that match TRBD2. Germline V gene data show CDR1 as MNHNY and CDR2 as SVGAGI (reference sequence). V lost 6 bases to trimming and J lost 7 bases; unmatched junction nucleotides: 11. This CDR3 region has 14 residues.

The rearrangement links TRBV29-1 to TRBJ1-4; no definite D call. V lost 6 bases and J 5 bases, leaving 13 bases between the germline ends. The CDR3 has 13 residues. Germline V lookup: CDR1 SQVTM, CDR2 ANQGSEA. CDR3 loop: CSVGPRKNEKLFF. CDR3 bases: TGCAGCGTCGGCCCCCGAAAGAATGAAAAACTGTTTTTT.

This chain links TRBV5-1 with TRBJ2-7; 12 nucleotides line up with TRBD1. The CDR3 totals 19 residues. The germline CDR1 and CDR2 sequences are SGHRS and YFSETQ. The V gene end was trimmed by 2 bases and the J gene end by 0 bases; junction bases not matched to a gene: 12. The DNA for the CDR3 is TGCGCCAGCAGCTTCTACTCCGGGACAGGGGGCCTGAGCTCCTACGAGCAGTACTTC. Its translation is CASSFYSGTGGLSSYEQYF.

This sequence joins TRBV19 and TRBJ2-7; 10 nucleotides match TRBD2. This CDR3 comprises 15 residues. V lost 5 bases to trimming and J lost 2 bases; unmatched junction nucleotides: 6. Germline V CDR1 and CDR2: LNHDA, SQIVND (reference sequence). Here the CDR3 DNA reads TGTGCCAGTAGTGCCGGGGGGACTAGCGCCTACGAGCAGTACTTC. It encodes CASSAGGTSAYEQYF.

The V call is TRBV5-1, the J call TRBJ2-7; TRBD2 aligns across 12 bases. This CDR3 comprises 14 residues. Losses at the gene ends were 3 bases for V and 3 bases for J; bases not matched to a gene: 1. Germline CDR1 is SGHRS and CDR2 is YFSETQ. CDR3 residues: CASSSGLAGYEQYF. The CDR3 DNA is TGCGCCAGCAGCTCGGGACTAGCGGGCTACGAGCAGTACTTC. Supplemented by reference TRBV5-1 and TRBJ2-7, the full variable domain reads KAGVTQTPRYLIKTRGQQVTLSCSPISGHRSVSWYQQTPGQGLQFLFEYFSETQRNKGNFPGRFSGRQFSNSRSEMNVSTLELGDSALYLCASSSGLAGYEQYFGPGTRLTVT.

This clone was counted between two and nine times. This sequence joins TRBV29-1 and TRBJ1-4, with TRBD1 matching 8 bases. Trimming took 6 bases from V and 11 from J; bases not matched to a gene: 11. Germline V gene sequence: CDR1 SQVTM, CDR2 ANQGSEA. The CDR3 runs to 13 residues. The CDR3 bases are TGCAGCGTACAACAGGGGGATACTCTCAAACTGTTTTTT. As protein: CSVQQGDTLKLFF.

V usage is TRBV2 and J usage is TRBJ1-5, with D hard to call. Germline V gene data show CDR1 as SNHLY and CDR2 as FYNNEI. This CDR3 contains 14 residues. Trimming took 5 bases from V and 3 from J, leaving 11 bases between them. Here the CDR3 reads CASSLHGNNQPQHF. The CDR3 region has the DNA TGTGCCAGCAGTTTACACGGGAACAATCAGCCCCAGCATTTT.

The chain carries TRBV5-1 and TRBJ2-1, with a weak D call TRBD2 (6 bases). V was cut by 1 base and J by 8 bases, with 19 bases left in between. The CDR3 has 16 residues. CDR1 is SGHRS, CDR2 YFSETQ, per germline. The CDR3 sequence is CASSLIAGNSPHEQFF. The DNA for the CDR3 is TGCGCCAGCAGCTTGATTGCGGGAAACTCTCCCCATGAGCAGTTCTTC.

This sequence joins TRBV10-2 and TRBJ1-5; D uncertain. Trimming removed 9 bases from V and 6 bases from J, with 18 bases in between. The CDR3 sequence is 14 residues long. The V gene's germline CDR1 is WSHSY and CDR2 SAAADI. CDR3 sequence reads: CASSTLNKGQPQHF. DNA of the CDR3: TGCGCCAGTAGTACACTCAACAAGGGTCAGCCCCAGCATTTT.

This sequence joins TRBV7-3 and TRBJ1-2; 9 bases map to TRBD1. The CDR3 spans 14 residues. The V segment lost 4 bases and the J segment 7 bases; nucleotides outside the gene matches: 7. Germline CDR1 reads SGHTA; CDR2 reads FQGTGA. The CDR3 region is CASSYRTGEGGYTF. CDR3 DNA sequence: TGTGCCAGCAGCTACCGGACAGGGGAGGGTGGCTACACCTTC.

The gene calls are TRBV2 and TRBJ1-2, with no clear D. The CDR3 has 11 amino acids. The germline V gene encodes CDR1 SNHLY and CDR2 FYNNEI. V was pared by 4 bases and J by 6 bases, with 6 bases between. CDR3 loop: CASSGTDGYTF. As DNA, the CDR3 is TGTGCCAGCAGTGGGACGGATGGCTACACCTTC.

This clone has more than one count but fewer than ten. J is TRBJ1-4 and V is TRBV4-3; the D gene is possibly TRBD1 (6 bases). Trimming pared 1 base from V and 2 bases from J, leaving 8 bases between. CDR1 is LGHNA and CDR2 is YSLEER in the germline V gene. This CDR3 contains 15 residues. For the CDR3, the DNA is TGCGCCAGCAGCCAAGGTACAGGGACTAATGAAAAACTGTTTTTT. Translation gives CASSQGTGTNEKLFF.

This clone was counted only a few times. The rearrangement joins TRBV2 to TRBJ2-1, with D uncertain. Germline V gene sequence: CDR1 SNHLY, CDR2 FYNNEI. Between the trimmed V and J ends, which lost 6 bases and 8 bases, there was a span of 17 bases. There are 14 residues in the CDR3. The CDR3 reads CASSSQGTVDEQFF. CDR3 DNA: TGTGCCAGCAGCTCCCAAGGAACAGTCGATGAGCAGTTCTTC.

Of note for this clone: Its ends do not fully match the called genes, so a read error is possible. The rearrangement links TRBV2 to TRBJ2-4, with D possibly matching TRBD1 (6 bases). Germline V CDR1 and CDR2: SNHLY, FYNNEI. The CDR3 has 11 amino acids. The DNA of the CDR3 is TGTGCCAGCAAGGAAAATGGGGGCCTGAACTTC. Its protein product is CASKENGGLNF.

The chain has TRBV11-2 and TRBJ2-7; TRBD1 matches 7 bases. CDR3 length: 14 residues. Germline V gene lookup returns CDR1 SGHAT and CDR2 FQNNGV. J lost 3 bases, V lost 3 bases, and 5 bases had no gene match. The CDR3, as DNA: TGTGCCAGCAGCTTCTACCGGGACAGCTACGAGCAGTACTTC. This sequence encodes CASSFYRDSYEQYF.

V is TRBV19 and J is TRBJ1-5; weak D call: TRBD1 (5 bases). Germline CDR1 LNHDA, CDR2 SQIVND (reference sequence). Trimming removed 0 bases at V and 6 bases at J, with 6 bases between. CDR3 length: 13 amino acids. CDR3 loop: CASSIDGTQPQHF. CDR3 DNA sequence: TGTGCCAGTAGTATAGATGGGACTCAGCCCCAGCATTTT.

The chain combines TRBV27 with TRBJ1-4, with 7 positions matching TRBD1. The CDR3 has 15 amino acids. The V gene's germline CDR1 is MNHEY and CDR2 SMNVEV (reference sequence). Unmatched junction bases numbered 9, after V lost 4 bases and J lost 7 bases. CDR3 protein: CASSWTLGDSEKLFF. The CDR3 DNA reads TGTGCCAGCAGTTGGACCCTCGGGGACAGTGAAAAACTGTTTTTT.

The CDR3 DNA reads as TGTGCCAGCATGAGGGGGAGGAACTACGAGCAGTACTTC. Translation gives CASMRGRNYEQYF. The rearrangement uses TRBV7-8 and TRBJ2-7; D is perhaps TRBD1 or TRBD2 (6 bases each). Germline V gives CDR1 SGHVS, CDR2 FQNEAQ. This CDR3 spans 13 amino acids. V was cut by 7 bases and J by 3 bases, with 13 bases left in between.

The CDR3, as DNA: TGTGCCAGCAGCTCGACCCGGGACAGGGGGTACGAGCAGTACTTC. Its protein is CASSSTRDRGYEQYF. The chain links TRBV7-2 to TRBJ2-7, with 11 positions matching TRBD1. The germline gives CDR1 SGHTA, CDR2 FQGNSA. Trimming took 4 bases from V and 4 from J; bases not matched to a gene: 6. The CDR3 extends over 15 amino acids.

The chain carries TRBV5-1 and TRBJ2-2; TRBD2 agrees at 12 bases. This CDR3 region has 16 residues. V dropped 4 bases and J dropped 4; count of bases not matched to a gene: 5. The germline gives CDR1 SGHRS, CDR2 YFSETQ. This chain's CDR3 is CASSQLAGGITGELFF. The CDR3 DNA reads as TGCGCCAGCAGCCAACTAGCGGGAGGTATCACCGGGGAGCTGTTTTTT. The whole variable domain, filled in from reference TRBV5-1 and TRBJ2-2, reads KAGVTQTPRYLIKTRGQQVTLSCSPISGHRSVSWYQQTPGQGLQFLFEYFSETQRNKGNFPGRFSGRQFSNSRSEMNVSTLELGDSALYLCASSQLAGGITGELFFGEGSRLTVL.

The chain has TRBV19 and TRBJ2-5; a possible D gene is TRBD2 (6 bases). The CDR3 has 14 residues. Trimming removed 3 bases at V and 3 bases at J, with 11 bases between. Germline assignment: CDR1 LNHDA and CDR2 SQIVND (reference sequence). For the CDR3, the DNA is TGTGCCAGTAGTATGGGGACTCTGAAAGAGACCCAGTACTTC. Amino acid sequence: CASSMGTLKETQYF.

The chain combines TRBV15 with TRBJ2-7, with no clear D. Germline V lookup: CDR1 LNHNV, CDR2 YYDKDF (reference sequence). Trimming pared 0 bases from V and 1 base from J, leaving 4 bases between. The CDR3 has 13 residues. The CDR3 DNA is TGTGCCACCAGCAGAGACCTATCCTACGAGCAGTACTTC. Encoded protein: CATSRDLSYEQYF.

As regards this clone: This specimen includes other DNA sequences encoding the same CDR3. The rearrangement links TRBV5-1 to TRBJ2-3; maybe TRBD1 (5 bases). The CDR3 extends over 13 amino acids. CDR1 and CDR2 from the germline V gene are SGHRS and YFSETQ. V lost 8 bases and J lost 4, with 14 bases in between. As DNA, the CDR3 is TGCGCCAGTAGCAGGGAAGGGGCAGATACGCAGTATTTT. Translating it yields CASSREGADTQYF.

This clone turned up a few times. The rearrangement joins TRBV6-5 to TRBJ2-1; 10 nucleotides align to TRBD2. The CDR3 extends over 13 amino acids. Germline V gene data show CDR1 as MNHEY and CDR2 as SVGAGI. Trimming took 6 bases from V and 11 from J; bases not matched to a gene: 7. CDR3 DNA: TGTGCCAGCAGAGGACTAGCGGCGACCCAGCAGTTCTTC. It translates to CASRGLAATQQFF.

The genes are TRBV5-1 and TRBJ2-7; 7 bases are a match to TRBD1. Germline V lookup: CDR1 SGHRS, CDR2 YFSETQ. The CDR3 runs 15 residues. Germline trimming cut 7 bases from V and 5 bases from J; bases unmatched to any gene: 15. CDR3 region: CASRKGPGQYDEQYF. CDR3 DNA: TGCGCCAGCCGTAAGGGCCCGGGACAGTACGACGAGCAGTACTTC.

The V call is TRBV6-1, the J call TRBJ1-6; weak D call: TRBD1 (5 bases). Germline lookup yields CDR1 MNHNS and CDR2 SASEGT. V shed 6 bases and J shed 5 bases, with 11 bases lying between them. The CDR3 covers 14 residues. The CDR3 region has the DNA TGTGCCAGCAGATTGGGACGGGATAATTCACCCCTCCACTTT. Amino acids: CASRLGRDNSPLHF.